The source of this TCR beta chain is a study of technical replicates of blood from a handful of donors. Produced via immunoSEQ multiplex PCR; TCRdb's table is partial and in-frame only. The repertoire consists of just over 80,000 clones, with approximately 96% occurring once and the leading ten covering about 0.31%. The CDR3 runs 13 residues. The germline CDR1 and CDR2 sequences are SGHKS and YYEKEE (reference sequence). The ends were cut back, 7 bases at V and 3 bases at J, with 11 bases in the middle. The clonotype comes from a human donor in good health. The sample was T cells isolated from PBMCs. V and J are TRBV5-5 and TRBJ1-5; D remains unclear. The CDR3 nucleotides are TGTGCCAGCCTAGGACTCCTCAATCAGCCCCAGCATTTT. Its protein product is CASLGLLNQPQHF.